The next 5 T cell receptor beta chains were all read from a single sample in a study of regulatory T cells in long-lasting Graves disease. Time point indicated: persistent/refractory GD, antithyroid drugs over 5 years with positive TRAb. PBMCs were the source of the RNA used for TCR sequencing. Relying on iRepertoire HTBI primers and Arm-PCR of CDR3 regions, the team built TCR beta libraries. MiXCR was run by TCRdb on the multiplex PCR reads, yielding one entry per CDR3 protein. The sample has 350,000 to 500,000 distinct CDR3 sequences; roughly a fifth are singletons. The material sequenced was peripheral blood mononuclear cells (PBMCs), taken when the disease was refractory, from a patient treated with antithyroid drugs. The receptors here all came from a female donor with Graves disease.

The chain joins TRBV30 to TRBJ1-1, with D hard to call. Per the germline V gene, CDR1 is GTSNPN and CDR2 is SVGIG (reference sequence). Trimming cost V 0 bases and J 6 bases, with 14 bases left between them. The CDR3 consists of 14 residues. As DNA, the CDR3 is TGTGCCTGGAGTGTATCGGGAGGGCGGGCTGAAGCTTTCTTT. Translating gives CAWSVSGGRAEAFF.

The V gene is TRBV14, the J gene TRBJ1-1; the match to TRBD1 covers 8 bases. J was trimmed by 5 bases and V by 3 bases; bases with no gene match: 5. Germline values: CDR1 SGHDN, CDR2 FVKESK. This CDR3 comprises 14 residues. The CDR3 nucleotides read TGTGCCAGCAGCCAGTGGACAGGGAGGACTGAAGCTTTCTTT. This encodes CASSQWTGRTEAFF. The whole variable domain, remainder taken from reference TRBV14 and TRBJ1-1, is EAGVTQFPSHSVIEKGQTVTLRCDPISGHDNLYWYRRVMGKEIKFLLHFVKESKQDESGMPNNRFLAERTGGTYSTLKVQPAELEDSGVYFCASSQWTGRTEAFFGQGTRLTVV.

Ten or more counts support this clonotype. Here the CDR3 DNA reads TGTGCCAGCAGAGGAGAGACGACAGATGAAGCTTTCTTT. Translating gives CASRGETTDEAFF. V and J are TRBV12-3 or TRBV12-4 and TRBJ1-1, with D possibly TRBD1 on 5 matching bases. Trimming took 6 bases from V and 7 from J, leaving 15 bases between them. This CDR3 has 13 amino acids.

This clonotype was detected only a few times. The rearrangement uses TRBV19 and TRBJ2-5; possible D gene TRBD2, 6 bases. The CDR3 is 13 residues long. The ends were cut back, 1 base at V and 7 bases at J, with 10 bases in the middle. Germline assignment: CDR1 LNHDA and CDR2 SQIVND (reference sequence). The chain's CDR3 is CASSIGPGGTQYF. Written as DNA, the CDR3 is TGTGCCAGTAGTATAGGCCCCGGGGGGACCCAGTACTTC.

This chain uses TRBV14 with TRBJ1-2, with 7 positions matching TRBD1. Germline loops: CDR1 SGHDN, CDR2 FVKESK. With 4 bases clipped from V and 4 bases from J, the junction kept 3 bases outside the gene matches. This CDR3 has 13 amino acids. CDR3 in DNA: TGTGCCAGCAGCCGACAGGGTCCCTATGGCTACACCTTC. It specifies CASSRQGPYGYTF.